This T cell receptor (beta chain) stems from a study of blood T cell repertoires in COVID-19. About the research overall: PBMCs, B-cell-depleted T cells, or T cells were the source of the cDNA or gDNA that made up the material.

Assay: immunoSEQ multiplex PCR; the TCRdb copy retains only in-frame clones and omits some. This sample yields roughly 95,000 clones, of which 90% to 95% are seen a single time; under 5% belongs to the top ten. The length of the CDR3 is 16 residues. CDR1 is SEHNR, CDR2 FQNEAQ, per germline (reference sequence). Losses at the gene ends were 3 bases for V and 5 bases for J; bases not matched to a gene: 12. The material sequenced was peripheral blood. The TCR originated in a woman in her forties or fifties in a cohort sampled during active COVID-19. The chain uses TRBV7-9 and TRBJ2-5; 7 bases fit TRBD2. This chain's CDR3 is CASSLSLAGVGETQYF. In DNA form, the CDR3 reads TGTGCCAGCAGCTTGAGTCTCGCGGGGGTGGGGGAGACCCAGTACTTC. Supplemented by reference TRBV7-9 and TRBJ2-5, the full variable domain reads DTGVSQNPRHKITKRGQNVTFRCDPISEHNRLYWYRQTLGQGPEFLTYFQNEAQLEKSRLLSDRFSAERPKGSFSTLEIQRTEQGDSAMYLCASSLSLAGVGETQYFGPGTRLLVL.